The T cell receptor (beta chain) described here comes from a study of T cell responses to AZD1222 COVID-19 vaccine. The CDR3 runs 16 residues. Germline V gene lookup returns CDR1 KGHSH and CDR2 LQKENI. J lost 0 bases, V lost 4 bases, and 5 bases had no gene match. Some clones are missing from TCRdb's copy, which holds only in-frame ones; the method was immunoSEQ multiplex PCR. Of approximately 68,000 clones listed, roughly 91% are singletons. Sample: peripheral blood, taken 28 days after the second dose of the MenACWY control vaccine. The rearrangement uses TRBV18 and TRBJ2-1; TRBD2 matches at 8 bases. The clonotype was recovered from an adult who received the MenACWY meningococcal vaccine as a control. DNA for the CDR3: TGTGCCAGCTCACAGCTGAGCGGGAGCTCCTACAATGAGCAGTTCTTC. Translating it yields CASSQLSGSSYNEQFF.